A selection of T cell receptor beta chains follows, all from one sample in a study of T cells in Graves' hyperthyroidism and ophthalmopathy. TCRdb reprocessed the multiplex PCR reads with MiXCR, giving one entry per CDR3 protein. The table shows approximately 420,000 distinct CDR3 sequences, with about 13% occurring only once. Sequencing input: blood. Receptor source: a woman aged 18-30 years with Graves' hyperthyroidism. CDR3s include the opening cysteine and the closing phenylalanine or tryptophan. The D gene is left open where the match is weak. Where a row states a size, it is once, few, many or the class of an expanded clone; other rows omit it.

many	TRBJ2-7	TRBV28	TRBD2	CASSGVRAGAYEQYF	TGTGCCAGCAGTGGGGTAAGAGCGGGAGCTTACGAGCAGTACTTC
.	TRBJ2-1	TRBV11-3	TRBD1	CASSLSGGNRYNEQFF	TGTGCCAGCAGCTTATCAGGGGGAAACCGCTACAATGAGCAGTTCTTC
few	TRBJ2-5	TRBV10-3	TRBD2	CAIRGTTQETQYF	TGTGCCATTAGAGGGACTACCCAAGAGACCCAGTACTTC
few	TRBJ2-7	TRBV19	.	CASSTSRDLSREQYF	TGTGCCAGCTCAACAAGCCGGGACCTGAGTCGCGAGCAGTACTTC
many	TRBJ1-2	TRBV30	.	CAWKLRGQGSYGYTF	TGTGCCTGGAAGTTAAGGGGCCAGGGCTCTTATGGCTACACCTTC
many	TRBJ2-3	TRBV27	TRBD1	CASSSTGSIPTDTQYF	TGTGCCAGCAGCTCGACAGGGAGCATCCCCACAGATACGCAGTATTTT
.	TRBJ1-1	TRBV12-3/TRBV12-4	TRBD1	CASSWSAGQQNTEAFF	TGTGCCAGCAGTTGGAGCGCGGGACAGCAGAACACTGAAGCTTTCTTT
.	TRBJ1-1	TRBV29-1	.	CSVECVPPGAFF	TGCAGCGTTGAATGCGTCCCCCCCGGGGCTTTCTTT
many	TRBJ2-3	TRBV6-1	TRBD2	CASGTLSGRAMDTQYF	TGTGCCAGCGGAACCCTGAGCGGGAGGGCCATGGATACGCAGTATTTT
many	TRBJ2-7	TRBV7-8	TRBD2	CASSLRSGLAGEQYF	TGTGCCAGCAGCTTACGTTCGGGACTAGCGGGGGAGCAGTACTTC
many	TRBJ2-1	TRBV20-1	TRBD2	CSASLTSGNNEQFF	TGCAGTGCTAGTCTTACTAGCGGGAACAATGAGCAGTTCTTC
many	TRBJ1-6	TRBV7-8	TRBD1	CASSFIQGNNSPLHF	TGTGCCAGCAGCTTCATACAGGGGAATAATTCACCCCTCCACTTT
few	TRBJ1-5	TRBV19	.	CASTDSLGGNQPQHF	TGTGCCAGTACCGACTCCCTGGGCGGCAATCAGCCCCAGCATTTT
many	TRBJ2-2	TRBV28	TRBD1	CASSFLGQLNTGELFF	TGTGCCAGCAGTTTCCTGGGACAGCTTAACACCGGGGAGCTGTTTTTT